This T cell receptor beta chain was observed in a study of blood T cells in healthy people across ages (dated by TCRdb to the mid-2010s). Some background on the complete study: In model experiments, roughly one uniquely barcoded TCR beta cDNA molecule per two T cells was captured by template switching. Age-related changes in TCR beta repertoire diversity were measured in the study by deep sequencing normalized with unique cDNA molecular identifiers. Donors were grouped into four age groups: young (average roughly 15 years), middle-aged (around 39), aged (around 60) and long-lived (just over 80). Two additional independent replicas of 1 million unique cDNA reads from the same blood draw were analyzed for two donors (one aged 18 to 30 and one aged 80 or older). To avoid experimental bias, donors of different ages were randomly spread across the sequencing lanes. Results and caveats for the whole study, not just this receptor: Observed TCR beta diversity correlated strongly with the percentage of naive T cells measured by flow cytometry. Because the CMV infection status of the donors was unknown, age-related changes in expanded clonotypes may potentially have been confounded. Bulk unsorted PBMC profiling prevented conclusive comparison of naive and antigen-experienced compartments. As age increased, observed TCR beta diversity per million T cells dropped in a roughly linear way, and a significant reduction was already evident by age approximately 40. The long-lived group showed more naive CD4+ T cells, fewer expanded clones and increased TCR diversity than the aged group, suggesting age selection. Total diversity estimates from one million sequenced T cells were considered lower bounds and underestimates.

From V the trimming removes 2 bases and from J it removes 2 bases, while the gene matches leave 10 bases of the junction unaccounted for. The CDR3 spans 19 residues, from the cysteine through the phenylalanine. The read is trimmed to its CDR3 DNA, 57 bases read in frame from base 1. The germline V gene (reference sequence) yields LNHNV for CDR1 and YYDKDF for CDR2. The approximately 39 donors, aged roughly 6 to 90 years, were systemically healthy Caucasian individuals from Russia. Around 9.8 milliliters of peripheral blood were collected from each donor into EDTA-treated Vacutainer tubes. Ficoll-Paque density-gradient centrifugation was used to isolate PBMCs, with at least 7 million per sample. Total RNA was extracted from PBMCs with Trizol reagent, with at least 5 micrograms obtained per sample. Naive CD45RAhigh/CD27high T cell percentages were measured by flow cytometry on a PBMC aliquot from every donor.

The method behind the library was 5' RACE. Instrument used: Illumina HiSeq 2500. A second PCR of about 6 to 11 cycles was performed with a sample-barcoded 5' primer and a J-beta primer mix. Each TCR beta cDNA molecule received a unique molecular identifier from a template-switch 5' adaptor carrying 12 random nucleotides. Each sample yielded at least 2.5 million CDR3-containing paired-end reads. First-strand cDNA was synthesized from all RNA with the Mint cDNA synthesis kit, primed by a TRBC-specific oligonucleotide. After uracil-DNA glycosylase treatment, a first 18-cycle PCR used universal primers M1SS and BC2_uni_R on all cDNA. Under the source paper's analysis protocol: For normalization, 1 million high-quality reads, each with a distinct molecular identifier, were randomly selected from each sample. Instead of being binned into consensus sequences, reads with shared molecular identifiers were discarded. MiTCR, set to a Q25 quality threshold and the strictest error-elimination algorithm, was used for CDR3 identification, clonotype clustering and error correction. A nonparametric unseen species model with Euler transformation was used to estimate a lower bound on total TCR beta diversity. TCRdb handled the public reads itself, with Q25 trimming in fastp and clone calling in MiXCR, and kept productive beta chains. Here each entry gathers all rows of one CDR3 protein and keeps the most common genes and DNA. The V and J calls reflect TCRdb's pipeline rather than the authors' work. The sample includes hundreds of thousands of distinct CDR3 sequences, with around a fifth observed a single time. The biggest ten clones account for 3% to 4.5% of the sample.

As concerns this clonotype: Its antigen is unknown. No base-level quality is on record; no much larger clone is a single base apart.

The sequence came from a man between 65 and 85 years old in good health. Input material: blood. The rearranged chain carries TRBV15 and TRBJ2-1, and TRBD2 matches 12 of the central bases. The nucleotides read TGTGCCACCAGCAGACCCCGGACTAGCGGGACTCAGGCCTACAATGAGCAGTTCTTC. Its protein is CATSRPRTSGTQAYNEQFF.